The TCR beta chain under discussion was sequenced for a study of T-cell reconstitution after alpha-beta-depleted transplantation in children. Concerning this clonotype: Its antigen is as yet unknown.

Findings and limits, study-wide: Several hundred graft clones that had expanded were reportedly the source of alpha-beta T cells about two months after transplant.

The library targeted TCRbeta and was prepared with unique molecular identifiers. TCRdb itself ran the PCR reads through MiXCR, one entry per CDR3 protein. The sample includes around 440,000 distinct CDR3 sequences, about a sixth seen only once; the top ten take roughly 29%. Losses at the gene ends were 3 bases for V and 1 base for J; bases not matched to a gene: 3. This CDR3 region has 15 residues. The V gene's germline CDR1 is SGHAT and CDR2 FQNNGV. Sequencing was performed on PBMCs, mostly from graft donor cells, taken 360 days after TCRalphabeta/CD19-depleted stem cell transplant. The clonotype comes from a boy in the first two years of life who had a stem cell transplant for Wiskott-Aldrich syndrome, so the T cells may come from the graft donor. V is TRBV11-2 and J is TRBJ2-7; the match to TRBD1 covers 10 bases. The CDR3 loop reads CASSFTDRGSYEQYF. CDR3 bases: TGTGCCAGCAGCTTTACGGACAGGGGGTCCTACGAGCAGTACTTC.